The next 25 T cell receptor beta chains were all read from a single sample in a study of blood T cell repertoires in COVID-19. Using immunoSEQ multiplex PCR, the repertoire was profiled, and TCRdb retains in-frame clones only, with some absent. The sample has 80,000 to 95,000 clones, about four fifths seen once. The sample taken for sequencing was peripheral blood. These receptors were taken from a woman of 80 years or more with acute or convalescent COVID-19.

This chain joins TRBV9 and TRBJ2-2, with D possibly being TRBD2 (7 bases). V shed 3 bases and J shed 7 bases, with 13 bases lying between them. CDR1 SGDLS and CDR2 YYNGEE come from the germline V gene. The CDR3 length is 14 residues. This chain's CDR3 is CASSGRGQNGELFF. CDR3 DNA sequence: TGTGCCAGCAGCGGGCGGGGGCAGAACGGGGAGCTGTTTTTT.

The V gene is TRBV7-8, the J gene TRBJ1-6, with no clear D. Germline V lookup: CDR1 SGHVS, CDR2 FQNEAQ. Deletions cut 4 bases from V and 7 bases from J, with 5 bases between. This CDR3 is built from 12 residues. CDR3 sequence: CASSSQNSPLHF. The CDR3 coding sequence is TGTGCCAGCAGCTCCCAGAATTCACCCCTCCACTTT.

The chain has TRBV7-9 and TRBJ1-4; unclear D gene. CDR1 and CDR2 from the germline V gene are SEHNR and FQNEAQ (reference sequence). Trimming took off 2 bases at V and 2 bases at J, with 6 bases between the two ends. This CDR3 contains 14 residues. CDR3 protein: CASSLSGTNEKLFF. The CDR3 coding sequence is TGTGCCAGCAGCTTATCGGGGACTAATGAAAAACTGTTTTTT.

J is TRBJ1-1 and V is TRBV6-5; 10 nucleotides agree with TRBD1. The V gene's germline CDR1 is MNHEY and CDR2 SVGAGI. The CDR3 consists of 15 residues. The ends lost 2 bases at V and 2 bases at J; junction bases unmatched: 2. CDR3 sequence (DNA): TGTGCCAGCAGTTACGGACAGGGGGGCAACACTGAAGCTTTCTTT. It is translated as CASSYGQGGNTEAFF.

The chain is built from TRBV20-1 and TRBJ1-5; D possibly corresponds to TRBD1 (5 bases). Germline CDR1 DFQATT, CDR2 SNEGSKA (reference sequence). Trimming left V 6 bases short and J 5 bases short, with 14 bases between. The CDR3 has 13 residues. The CDR3, as DNA: TGCAGTGCCAGTGCCGCGGGGGATCAGCCCCAGCATTTT. Its translation is CSASAAGDQPQHF.

The V call is TRBV6-1, the J call TRBJ1-2; D gene uncertain. V lost 2 bases and J lost 8, with 15 bases in between. CDR1 MNHNS and CDR2 SASEGT come from the germline V gene. The CDR3 covers 14 residues. The CDR3 region is CASSEMSSTRGYTF. For the CDR3, the DNA is TGTGCCAGCAGTGAAATGTCTTCTACTCGGGGCTACACCTTC.

This clone appeared many times. The chain uses TRBV11-2 and TRBJ1-2; no reliable D call. V lost 2 bases and J lost 5, with 12 bases in between. This CDR3 comprises 14 residues. CDR1 SGHAT and CDR2 FQNNGV come from the germline V gene. In DNA, the CDR3 is TGTGCCAGCAGCTTAAACACAGCGGGATATGGCTACACCTTC. Translated: CASSLNTAGYGYTF.

This clone has a handful of counts. This chain joins TRBV19 and TRBJ2-7, with 7 bases matching TRBD1. V trimming: 1 base; J trimming: 2 bases; junction bases outside the gene matches: 5. CDR1 is LNHDA and CDR2 is SQIVND in the germline V gene (reference sequence). The CDR3 consists of 15 residues. The CDR3 region has the DNA TGTGCCAGTAGTATAGTACAAACAGGGGCCTACGAGCAGTACTTC. Translating it yields CASSIVQTGAYEQYF.

The chain recombines TRBV28 with TRBJ1-5; a possible D gene is TRBD1 (6 bases). V was shortened by 6 bases and J by 2 bases, with 11 bases between the two germline ends. This CDR3 is built from 14 residues. Germline loops: CDR1 MDHEN, CDR2 SYDVKM. This chain's CDR3 is CASRYYRGNQPQHF. In nucleotides, the CDR3 is TGTGCCAGCAGGTACTACAGGGGCAATCAGCCCCAGCATTTT.

The genes are TRBV9 and TRBJ2-4; a weak D match, TRBD2 (6 bases). The CDR3 contains 14 residues. Germline lookup yields CDR1 SGDLS and CDR2 YYNGEE. Trimming stripped 4 bases from V and 6 bases from J, with 14 bases between. The CDR3 DNA reads TGTGCCAGCAGCCCCCAGGAGGGCCGAAACATTCAGTACTTC. Protein product: CASSPQEGRNIQYF. The full variable domain, rest sourced from reference TRBV9 and TRBJ2-4, is DSGVTQTPKHLITATGQRVTLRCSPRSGDLSVYWYQQSLDQGLQFLIQYYNGEERAKGNILERFSAQQFPDLHSELNLSSLELGDSALYFCASSPQEGRNIQYFGAGTRLSVL.

The chain uses TRBV11-2 and TRBJ2-7, with 9 bases that match TRBD2. The germline V gene encodes CDR1 SGHAT and CDR2 FQNNGV. J was trimmed by 4 bases and V by 6 bases; bases with no gene match: 7. There are 14 residues in the CDR3. The CDR3 here is CASSPIAGAYEQYF. The CDR3 bases are TGTGCCAGCAGTCCGATAGCGGGAGCGTACGAGCAGTACTTC.

The chain links TRBV3-1 (or the pseudogene TRBV3-2) to TRBJ1-1; a weak D match, TRBD1 (5 bases). V lost 4 bases, J lost 5 bases, and 14 bases lay in between. Germline V lookup: CDR1 LGHDT, CDR2 YNNKEL (reference sequence). The CDR3 contains 14 residues. CDR3 nucleotides: TGTGCCAGCAGCCCGCTCGGGGGGTGGACTGAAGCTTTCTTT. Its translation is CASSPLGGWTEAFF.

Only one count was recorded for this clone. The rearrangement links TRBV3-1 (or the pseudogene TRBV3-2) to TRBJ2-3; 10 bases are shared with TRBD2. The junction had 10 bases not matched to a gene; V was cut back by 1 base and J by 6 bases. CDR1 is LGHDT, CDR2 YNNKEL, per germline (reference sequence). This CDR3 contains 17 residues. In nucleotides, the CDR3 is TGTGCCAGCAGCCAAGGAGCGGGGGGGAAACGAATGGATACGCAGTATTTT. Translated, it gives CASSQGAGGKRMDTQYF.

This clone was picked up a small number of times. This chain links TRBV4-1 with TRBJ2-1; TRBD2 aligns across 12 bases. The length of the CDR3 is 15 residues. Unmatched junction bases numbered 4, after V lost 4 bases and J lost 6 bases. CDR1 and CDR2 (germline): MGHRA, YSYEKL. The CDR3 protein is CASSPGLAGSNEQFF. As DNA, the CDR3 is TGCGCCAGCAGCCCGGGACTAGCGGGCTCCAATGAGCAGTTCTTC.

The rearrangement links TRBV10-3 to TRBJ2-5; 10 positions agree with TRBD2. In germline, CDR1 is ENHRY, CDR2 SYGVKD. CDR3 length: 15 amino acids. V shed 3 bases and J 0 bases; nucleotides not matched to a gene: 1. Here the CDR3 reads CAISDLAGDQETQYF. The CDR3 nucleotides read TGTGCCATCAGTGACCTAGCGGGGGACCAAGAGACCCAGTACTTC.

The gene calls are TRBV5-1 and TRBJ1-2; 8 nucleotides line up with TRBD1. Unmatched junction bases numbered 6, after V lost 4 bases and J lost 7 bases. The CDR3 runs 13 residues. Germline assignment: CDR1 SGHRS and CDR2 YFSETQ. The CDR3 here is CASSPTGDGGYTF. The CDR3 nucleotides read TGCGCCAGCAGCCCGACAGGGGATGGTGGCTACACCTTC.

This chain joins TRBV18 and TRBJ2-1, with D possibly TRBD2 on 7 matching bases. The germline gives CDR1 KGHSH, CDR2 LQKENI. The germline V and J ends were trimmed by 0 bases and 6 bases, with 15 bases remaining between them. The CDR3 length is 16 residues. The CDR3 region is CASSPPRGGGFNEQFF. The CDR3 nucleotides are TGTGCCAGCTCACCACCGAGAGGGGGGGGCTTCAATGAGCAGTTCTTC. The full variable domain, rest sourced from reference TRBV18 and TRBJ2-1, is NAGVMQNPRHLVRRRGQEARLRCSPMKGHSHVYWYRQLPEEGLKFMVYLQKENIIDESGMPKERFSAEFPKEGPSILRIQQVVRGDSAAYFCASSPPRGGGFNEQFFGPGTRLTVL.

J is TRBJ1-3 and V is TRBV7-3, with 7 nucleotides matching TRBD1. Trimming cost V 6 bases and J 3 bases; bases outside gene matches: 11. This CDR3 comprises 16 residues. Per germline, CDR1 SGHTA and CDR2 FQGTGA. This chain's CDR3 is CASSEQGPHSGNTIYF. CDR3 bases: TGTGCCAGCAGTGAACAGGGGCCCCATAGTGGAAACACCATATATTTT. Full variable domain (missing parts from reference TRBV7-3 and TRBJ1-3): GAGVSQTPSNKVTEKGKYVELRCDPISGHTALYWYRQSLGQGPEFLIYFQGTGAADDSGLPNDRFFAVRPEGSVSTLKIQRTERGDSAVYLCASSEQGPHSGNTIYFGEGSWLTVV.

The chain is built from TRBV7-9 and TRBJ2-7; 8 bases are shared with TRBD2. Germline values: CDR1 SEHNR, CDR2 FQNEAQ (reference sequence). The junction had 5 bases not matched to a gene; V was cut back by 5 bases and J by 2 bases. The CDR3 spans 14 residues. Here the CDR3 DNA reads TGTGCCAGCAGCGGACGGGGGGGCCCCTACGAGCAGTACTTC. Translation: CASSGRGGPYEQYF.

The chain combines TRBV28 with TRBJ1-5, with 7 bases identical to TRBD1. The CDR3 sequence is 15 residues long. Trimming at V came to 5 bases and at J to 0 bases, leaving 4 bases not matched to a gene. The germline V gene has CDR1 MDHEN and CDR2 SYDVKM. The CDR3 protein is CASSQGTVSNQPQHF. The CDR3 nucleotides are TGTGCCAGCAGTCAAGGGACAGTTAGCAATCAGCCCCAGCATTTT.

This chain uses TRBV5-4 with TRBJ1-2; TRBD1 matches 10 bases. J gave up 2 bases and V 4 bases, and 2 bases lay outside the gene matches. This CDR3 is 14 amino acids long. CDR1 is SGHNT and CDR2 is YYREEE in the germline V gene (reference sequence). The CDR3 sequence is CASSDRGHNYGYTF. In DNA, the CDR3 is TGTGCCAGCAGCGACAGGGGGCACAACTATGGCTACACCTTC.

The V call is TRBV6-5, the J call TRBJ2-7; 10 nucleotides line up with TRBD2. After removal of 0 bases from V and 4 bases from J, the junction contained 6 bases not matched to a gene. The germline V gene has CDR1 MNHEY and CDR2 SVGAGI. This CDR3 is built from 16 residues. The CDR3 coding sequence is TGTGCCAGCAGTTACTCGACGGCTAGCGGGGGTTACGAGCAGTACTTC. Translating gives CASSYSTASGGYEQYF.

The V gene is TRBV5-6, the J gene TRBJ2-7; D uncertain. CDR3 length: 13 residues. The germline V gene has CDR1 SGHDT and CDR2 YYEEEE. Between the trimmed V and J ends, which lost 1 base and 2 bases, there was a span of 7 bases. The CDR3 DNA is TGTGCCAGCAGCTTGAATCTCGCCTACGAGCAGTACTTC. Residues: CASSLNLAYEQYF.

This clone was detected a few times. V usage is TRBV19 and J usage is TRBJ2-1, with D possibly being TRBD2 (6 bases). V was cut by 1 base and J by 0 bases, with 10 bases left in between. The V gene's germline CDR1 is LNHDA and CDR2 SQIVND (reference sequence). The CDR3 covers 16 residues. The CDR3 nucleotides are TGTGCCAGTAGTATAGGTACGGGACTCTCCTACAATGAGCAGTTCTTC. Protein product: CASSIGTGLSYNEQFF.

This clone was seen a single time. The chain links TRBV29-1 to TRBJ1-1; D is perhaps TRBD1 (5 bases). The germline V and J ends were trimmed by 6 bases and 0 bases, with 11 bases remaining between them. CDR1 and CDR2 (germline): SQVTM, ANQGSEA. CDR3 size: 13 residues. This CDR3 reads CSVVTGLNTEAFF. CDR3 DNA: TGCAGCGTGGTAACAGGTTTGAACACTGAAGCTTTCTTT.